The clone carrying this T cell receptor (beta chain) has only one observation. This sample is drawn from a study of blood T cell repertoires in COVID-19. Turning to the study itself: The study drew acute and convalescent COVID-19 samples from the United States, Italy and Spain. T cells, B-cell-depleted T cells, or PBMCs provided the cDNA or gDNA that served as material.

Here immunoSEQ multiplex PCR was the method, and the copy in TCRdb shows in-frame clones only, minus some. The table includes under 200,000 clones, 84% detected once. V lost 0 bases, J lost 3 bases, and 14 bases lay in between. CDR1 is SNHLY and CDR2 is FYNNEI in the germline V gene. The CDR3 consists of 16 residues. The chain recombines TRBV2 with TRBJ1-2; tentative D call: TRBD1 (5 bases). Source material: peripheral blood. This sequence originates from a young man with active or convalescent COVID-19. For the CDR3, the DNA is TGTGCCAGCAGTGAAGCGCGGGGGGTTGAGGACTATGGCTACACCTTC. Its translation is CASSEARGVEDYGYTF.